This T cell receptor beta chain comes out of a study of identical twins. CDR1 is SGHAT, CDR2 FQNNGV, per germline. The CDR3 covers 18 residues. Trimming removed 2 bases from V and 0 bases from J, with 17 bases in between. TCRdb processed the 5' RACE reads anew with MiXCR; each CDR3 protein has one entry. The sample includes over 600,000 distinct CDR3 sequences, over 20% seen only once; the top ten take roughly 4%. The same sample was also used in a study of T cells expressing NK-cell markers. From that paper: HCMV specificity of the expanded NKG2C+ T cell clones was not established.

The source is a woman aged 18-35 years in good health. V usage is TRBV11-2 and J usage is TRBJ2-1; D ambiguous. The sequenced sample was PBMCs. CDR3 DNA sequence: TGTGCCAGCAGCTTAAGGTTCGCGGAACCGAGCTCCTACAATGAGCAGTTCTTC. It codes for CASSLRFAEPSSYNEQFF.